This T cell receptor (beta chain) was sequenced during a study of blood T cell repertoires in COVID-19. Study as a whole: PBMCs, B-cell-depleted T cells, or T cells provided the cDNA or gDNA that made up the material.

In terms of age and location, participants ranged from about 18 to 90 years and lived in around 22 US areas. Allocation to cohorts depended on clinical history reported by the participants. Either two negative PCRs, clearance, or symptom resolution qualified Cohort 3 donors as recovered. V lost 4 bases, J lost 8 bases, and 19 bases lay in between. This CDR3 has 15 residues. Germline CDR1 and CDR2: SGHRS and YFSETQ. Assay used: immunoSEQ multiplex PCR; TCRdb lists only in-frame clones, some missing. The sample holds 360,000 or so clones, roughly four fifths seen once. Input material: PBMCs or T cells enriched from blood (not recorded which). The source is a woman aged 45-65 years who had recovered from COVID-19. The chain has TRBV5-1 and TRBJ2-1; D unclear. The CDR3 DNA follows: TGCGCCAGCAGCATCGCCGGATTGATGGGCGATGAGCAGTTCTTC. This gives the protein CASSIAGLMGDEQFF. Complete variable domain (other parts from reference TRBV5-1 and TRBJ2-1): KAGVTQTPRYLIKTRGQQVTLSCSPISGHRSVSWYQQTPGQGLQFLFEYFSETQRNKGNFPGRFSGRQFSNSRSEMNVSTLELGDSALYLCASSIAGLMGDEQFFGPGTRLTVL.